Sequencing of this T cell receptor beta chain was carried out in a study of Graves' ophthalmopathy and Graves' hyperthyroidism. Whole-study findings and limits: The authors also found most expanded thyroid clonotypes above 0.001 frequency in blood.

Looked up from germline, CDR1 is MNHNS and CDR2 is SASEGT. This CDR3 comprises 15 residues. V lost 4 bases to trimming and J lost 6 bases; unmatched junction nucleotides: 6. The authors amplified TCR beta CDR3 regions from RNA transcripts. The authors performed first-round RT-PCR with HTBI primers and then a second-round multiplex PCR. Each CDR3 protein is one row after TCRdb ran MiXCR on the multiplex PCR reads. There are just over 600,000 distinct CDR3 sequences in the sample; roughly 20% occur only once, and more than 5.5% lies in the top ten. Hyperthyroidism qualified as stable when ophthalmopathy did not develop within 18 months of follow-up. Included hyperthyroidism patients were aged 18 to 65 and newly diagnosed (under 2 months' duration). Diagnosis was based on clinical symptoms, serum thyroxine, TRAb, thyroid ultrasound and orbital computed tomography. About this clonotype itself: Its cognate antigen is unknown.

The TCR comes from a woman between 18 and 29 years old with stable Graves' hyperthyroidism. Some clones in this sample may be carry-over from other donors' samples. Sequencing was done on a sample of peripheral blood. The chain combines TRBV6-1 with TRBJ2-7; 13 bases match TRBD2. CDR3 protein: CASSGGLAGNGEQYF. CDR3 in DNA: TGTGCCAGCAGTGGGGGACTAGCGGGAAATGGCGAGCAGTACTTC.